This is a list of T cell receptor beta chains from one sample in a study of blood T cell repertoires in COVID-19. Libraries were prepared by immunoSEQ multiplex PCR; TCRdb keeps only in-frame clonotypes and omits some of them. Counted here are about 54,000 clones, 83% occurring once; the ten biggest clones make up around 1.9%. Sample: peripheral blood. The receptor source for this set is an older woman with acute or convalescent COVID-19. Each CDR3 is given with its conserved first and last residue. Fields, in order: D gene, clone size, J gene, V gene, CDR3 protein, CDR3 DNA. D genes are given only for firm matches. Expanded clones get a size class; other rows say once, few or many, or leave the size out.

D: TRBD2
size: .
J: TRBJ2-7
V: TRBV10-2
CDR3: CASSERTSGNYEQYF
DNA: TGCGCCAGCAGTGAAAGGACTAGCGGCAACTACGAGCAGTACTTC

D: TRBD1
size: .
J: TRBJ1-2
V: TRBV7-2
CDR3: CASSFDRENGYTF
DNA: TGTGCCAGCAGTTTCGACAGGGAAAATGGCTACACCTTC

D: .
size: .
J: TRBJ2-7
V: TRBV14
CDR3: CASSSSGHEQYF
DNA: TGTGCCAGTTCTTCCTCAGGCCACGAGCAGTACTTC

D: TRBD2
size: .
J: TRBJ2-3
V: TRBV30
CDR3: CAWSSLAGGEDTQYF
DNA: TGTGCCTGGAGTTCGCTAGCGGGGGGAGAGGATACGCAGTATTTT

D: TRBD1
size: .
J: TRBJ1-2
V: TRBV5-5
CDR3: CASVGTGLGINYGYTF
DNA: TGTGCCAGCGTCGGGACAGGTTTGGGGATTAACTATGGCTACACCTTC

D: TRBD2
size: .
J: TRBJ2-2
V: TRBV6-4
CDR3: CASSLETSGSAGELFF
DNA: TGTGCCAGCAGTCTTGAGACTAGCGGGAGCGCCGGGGAGCTGTTTTTT

D: TRBD1
size: .
J: TRBJ2-2
V: TRBV30
CDR3: CAWSRRQGNTGELFF
DNA: TGTGCCTGGAGCAGACGACAGGGGAACACCGGGGAGCTGTTTTTT

D: TRBD2
size: .
J: TRBJ2-1
V: TRBV20-1
CDR3: CSATSVSEQFF
DNA: TGCAGTGCCACTAGCGTTAGTGAGCAGTTCTTC

D: TRBD1
size: .
J: TRBJ1-5
V: TRBV4-1
CDR3: CASSQRTGNQPQHF
DNA: TGCGCCAGCAGCCAACGGACAGGGAATCAGCCCCAGCATTTT

D: TRBD2
size: .
J: TRBJ2-2
V: TRBV7-9
CDR3: CASSLGASGGANTGELFF
DNA: TGTGCCAGCAGCTTAGGCGCTAGCGGGGGCGCGAACACCGGGGAGCTGTTTTTT

D: .
size: few
J: TRBJ1-5
V: TRBV30
CDR3: CAWSTGHLNQPQHF
DNA: TGTGCCTGGAGTACCGGACATCTCAATCAGCCCCAGCATTTT

D: TRBD1
size: .
J: TRBJ1-1
V: TRBV5-1
CDR3: CASSWGQGSTEAFF
DNA: TGCGCCAGCAGCTGGGGACAGGGGTCCACTGAAGCTTTCTTT